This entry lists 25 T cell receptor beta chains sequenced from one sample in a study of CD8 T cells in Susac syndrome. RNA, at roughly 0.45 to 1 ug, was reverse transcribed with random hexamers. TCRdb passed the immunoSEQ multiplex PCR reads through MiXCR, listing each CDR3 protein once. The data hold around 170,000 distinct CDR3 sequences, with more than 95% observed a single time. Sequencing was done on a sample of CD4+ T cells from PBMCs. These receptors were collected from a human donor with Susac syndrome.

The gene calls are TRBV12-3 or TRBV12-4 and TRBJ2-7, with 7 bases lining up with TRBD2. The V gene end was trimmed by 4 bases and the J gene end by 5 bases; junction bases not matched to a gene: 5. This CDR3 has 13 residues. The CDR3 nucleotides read TGTGCCAGCAGTTCGGGACTACGCCACGAGCAGTACTTC. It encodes CASSSGLRHEQYF.

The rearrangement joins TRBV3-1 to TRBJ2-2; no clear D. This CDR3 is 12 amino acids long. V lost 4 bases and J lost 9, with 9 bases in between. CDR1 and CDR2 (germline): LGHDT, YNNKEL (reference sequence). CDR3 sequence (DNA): TGTGCCAGCAGCCGGCAGGAATGGGAGCTGTTTTTT. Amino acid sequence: CASSRQEWELFF.

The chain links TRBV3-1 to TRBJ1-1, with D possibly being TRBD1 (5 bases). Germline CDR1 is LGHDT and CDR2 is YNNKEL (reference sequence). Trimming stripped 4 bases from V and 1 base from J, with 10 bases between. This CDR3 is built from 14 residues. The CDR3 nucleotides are TGTGCCAGCAGCCCTTTCGGGGGGAACACTGAAGCTTTCTTT. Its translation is CASSPFGGNTEAFF.

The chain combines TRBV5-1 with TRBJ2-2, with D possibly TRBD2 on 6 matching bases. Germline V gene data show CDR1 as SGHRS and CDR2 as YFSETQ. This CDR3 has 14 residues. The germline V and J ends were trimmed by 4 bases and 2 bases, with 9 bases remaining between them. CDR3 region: CASSNAGNTGELFF. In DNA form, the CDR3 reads TGCGCCAGCAGCAACGCGGGAAACACCGGGGAGCTGTTTTTT. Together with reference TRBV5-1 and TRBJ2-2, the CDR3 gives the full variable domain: KAGVTQTPRYLIKTRGQQVTLSCSPISGHRSVSWYQQTPGQGLQFLFEYFSETQRNKGNFPGRFSGRQFSNSRSEMNVSTLELGDSALYLCASSNAGNTGELFFGEGSRLTVL.

This CDR3 is CASSPRTGLNTEAFF. As DNA, the CDR3 is TGTGCCAGTAGTCCCCGGACAGGGTTGAACACTGAAGCTTTCTTT. This chain connects TRBV19 to TRBJ1-1; TRBD1 agrees at 8 bases. The CDR3 runs 15 residues. The germline CDR1 and CDR2 sequences are LNHDA and SQIVND (reference sequence). V lost 5 bases to trimming and J lost 0 bases; unmatched junction nucleotides: 5.

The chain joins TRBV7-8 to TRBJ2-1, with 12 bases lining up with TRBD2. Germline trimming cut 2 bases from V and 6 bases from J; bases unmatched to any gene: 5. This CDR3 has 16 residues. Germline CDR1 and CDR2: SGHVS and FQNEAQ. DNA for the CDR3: TGTGCCAGCAGCTTACCAGGACTAGCGGGGCGCAATGAGCAGTTCTTC. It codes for CASSLPGLAGRNEQFF.

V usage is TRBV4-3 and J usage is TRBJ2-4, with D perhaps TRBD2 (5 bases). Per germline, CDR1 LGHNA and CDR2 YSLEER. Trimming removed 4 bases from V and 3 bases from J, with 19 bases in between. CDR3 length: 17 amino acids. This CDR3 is CASSRILEDLGKNIQYF. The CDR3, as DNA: TGCGCCAGCAGCCGGATCCTCGAGGACTTAGGCAAAAACATTCAGTACTTC.

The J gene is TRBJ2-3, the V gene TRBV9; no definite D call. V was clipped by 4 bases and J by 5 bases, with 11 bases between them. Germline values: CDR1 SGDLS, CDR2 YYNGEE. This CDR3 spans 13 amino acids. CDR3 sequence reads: CASSLRTQDTQYF. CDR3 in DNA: TGTGCCAGCAGCCTTAGGACCCAAGATACGCAGTATTTT.

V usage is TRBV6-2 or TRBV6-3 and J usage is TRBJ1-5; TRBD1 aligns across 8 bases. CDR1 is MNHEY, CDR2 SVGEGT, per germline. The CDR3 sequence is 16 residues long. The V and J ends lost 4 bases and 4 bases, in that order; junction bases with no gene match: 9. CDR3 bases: TGTGCCAGCAGTTCCGCAGGGGGCACCGCGAATCAGCCCCAGCATTTT. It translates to CASSSAGGTANQPQHF.

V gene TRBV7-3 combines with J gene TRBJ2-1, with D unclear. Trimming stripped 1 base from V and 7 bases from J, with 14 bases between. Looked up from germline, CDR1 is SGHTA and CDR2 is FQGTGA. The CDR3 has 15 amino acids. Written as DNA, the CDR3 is TGTGCCAGCAGCTTAATTCGGGTTCCCCCTAATGAGCAGTTCTTC. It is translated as CASSLIRVPPNEQFF.

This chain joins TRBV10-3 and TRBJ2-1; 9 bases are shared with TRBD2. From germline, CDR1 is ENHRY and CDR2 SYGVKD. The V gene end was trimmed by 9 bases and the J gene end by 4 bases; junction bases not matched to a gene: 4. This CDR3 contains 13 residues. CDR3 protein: CAMGGLAYNEQFF. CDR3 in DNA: TGTGCCATGGGGGGACTAGCTTACAATGAGCAGTTCTTC.

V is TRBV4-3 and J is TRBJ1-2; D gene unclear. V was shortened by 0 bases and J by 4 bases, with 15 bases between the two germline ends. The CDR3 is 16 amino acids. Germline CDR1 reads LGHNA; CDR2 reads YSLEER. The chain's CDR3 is CASSQEEGVRIYGYTF. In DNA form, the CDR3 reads TGCGCCAGCAGCCAAGAGGAGGGAGTTAGAATCTATGGCTACACCTTC.

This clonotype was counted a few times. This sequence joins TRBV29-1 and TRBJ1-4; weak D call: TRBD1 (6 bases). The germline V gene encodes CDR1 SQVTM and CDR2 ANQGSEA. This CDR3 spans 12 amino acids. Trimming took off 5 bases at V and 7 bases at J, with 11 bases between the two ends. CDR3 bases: TGCAGCGTTCAGGGGTTAGGTGAAAAACTGTTTTTT. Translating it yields CSVQGLGEKLFF.

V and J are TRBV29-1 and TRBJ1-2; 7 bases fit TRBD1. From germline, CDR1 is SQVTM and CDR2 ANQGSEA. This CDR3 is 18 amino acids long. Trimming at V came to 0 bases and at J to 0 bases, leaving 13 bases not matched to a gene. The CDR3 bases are TGCAGCGTTGAAGAAAGGGACAGCACGAGGTCGGCTAACTATGGCTACACCTTC. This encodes CSVEERDSTRSANYGYTF.

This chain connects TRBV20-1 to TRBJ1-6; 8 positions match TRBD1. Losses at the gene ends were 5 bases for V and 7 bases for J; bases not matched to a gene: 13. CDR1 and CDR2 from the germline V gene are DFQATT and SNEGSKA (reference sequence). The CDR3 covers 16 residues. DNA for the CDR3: TGCAGTGCTCCCCACGTCCTCCGGGACAGGAATTCACCCCTCCACTTT. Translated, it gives CSAPHVLRDRNSPLHF.

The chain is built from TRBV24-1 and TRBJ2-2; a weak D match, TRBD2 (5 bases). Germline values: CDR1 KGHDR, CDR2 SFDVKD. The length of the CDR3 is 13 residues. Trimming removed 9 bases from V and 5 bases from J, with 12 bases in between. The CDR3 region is CATSLPGTGELFF. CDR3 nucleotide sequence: TGTGCCACCTCCTTGCCGGGAACCGGGGAGCTGTTTTTT.

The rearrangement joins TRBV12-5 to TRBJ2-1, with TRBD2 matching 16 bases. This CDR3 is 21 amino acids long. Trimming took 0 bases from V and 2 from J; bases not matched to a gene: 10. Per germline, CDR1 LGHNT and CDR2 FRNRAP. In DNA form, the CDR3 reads TGTGCTAGTGGTTTGGTAAGGGGACTAGCGGGAGGGCCCACGACCTACAATGAGCAGTTCTTC. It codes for CASGLVRGLAGGPTTYNEQFF.

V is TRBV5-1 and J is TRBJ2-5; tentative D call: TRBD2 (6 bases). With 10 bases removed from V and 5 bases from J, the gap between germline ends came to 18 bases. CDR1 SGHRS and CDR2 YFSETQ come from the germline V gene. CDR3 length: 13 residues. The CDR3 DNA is TGCGCCGGAGCCCAACGTGGGGGGGAGACCCAGTACTTC. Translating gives CAGAQRGGETQYF.

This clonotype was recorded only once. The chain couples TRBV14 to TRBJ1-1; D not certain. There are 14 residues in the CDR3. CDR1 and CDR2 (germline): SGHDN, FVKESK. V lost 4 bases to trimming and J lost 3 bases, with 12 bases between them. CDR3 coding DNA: TGTGCCAGCAGCCTCAGCTTCCGTCACACTGAAGCTTTCTTT. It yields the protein CASSLSFRHTEAFF.

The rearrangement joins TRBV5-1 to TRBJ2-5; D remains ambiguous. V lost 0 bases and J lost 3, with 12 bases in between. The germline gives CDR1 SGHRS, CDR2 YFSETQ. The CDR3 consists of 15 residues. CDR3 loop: CASSLAGRVEETQYF. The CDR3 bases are TGCGCCAGCAGCTTGGCCGGCCGCGTAGAAGAGACCCAGTACTTC.

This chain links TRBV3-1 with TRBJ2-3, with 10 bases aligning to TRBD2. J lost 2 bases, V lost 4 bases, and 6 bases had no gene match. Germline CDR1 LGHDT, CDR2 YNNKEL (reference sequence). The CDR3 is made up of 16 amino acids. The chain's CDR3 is CASSLLAGATTDTQYF. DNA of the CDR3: TGTGCCAGCAGCCTTCTAGCGGGGGCCACCACAGATACGCAGTATTTT.

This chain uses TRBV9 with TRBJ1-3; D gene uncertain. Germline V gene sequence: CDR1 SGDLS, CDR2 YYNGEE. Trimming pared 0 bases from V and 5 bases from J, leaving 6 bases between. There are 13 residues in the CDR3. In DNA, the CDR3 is TGTGCCAGCAGCGTAGAACATCGAAACACCATATATTTT. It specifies CASSVEHRNTIYF.

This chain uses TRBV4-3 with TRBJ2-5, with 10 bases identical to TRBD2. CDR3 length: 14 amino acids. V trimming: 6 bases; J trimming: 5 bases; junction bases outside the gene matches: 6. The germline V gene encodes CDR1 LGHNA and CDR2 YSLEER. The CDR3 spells CASSQREGRETQYF. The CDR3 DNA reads TGCGCCAGCAGTCAGCGGGAGGGCCGGGAGACCCAGTACTTC.

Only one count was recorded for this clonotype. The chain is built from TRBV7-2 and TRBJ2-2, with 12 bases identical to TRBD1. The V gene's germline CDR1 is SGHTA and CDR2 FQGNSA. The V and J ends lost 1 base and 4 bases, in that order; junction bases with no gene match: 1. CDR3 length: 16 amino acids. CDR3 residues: CASSLGGQGATGELFF. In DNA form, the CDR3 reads TGTGCCAGCAGCTTAGGGGGACAGGGGGCCACCGGGGAGCTGTTTTTT.

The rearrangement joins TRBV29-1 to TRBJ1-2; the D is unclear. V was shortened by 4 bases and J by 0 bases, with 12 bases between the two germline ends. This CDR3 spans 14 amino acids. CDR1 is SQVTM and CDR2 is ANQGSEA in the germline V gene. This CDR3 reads CSVVSRESNYGYTF. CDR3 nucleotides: TGCAGCGTTGTTTCCCGAGAATCTAACTATGGCTACACCTTC.